This entry describes one TCR beta chain. The target antigen is unknown. J was trimmed by 1 base and V by 3 bases; bases with no gene match: 1. This CDR3 region has 14 residues. Germline values: CDR1 SGHTA, CDR2 FQGTGA. The data derive from a study of beta chain features in type 1 diabetes. Study-level points and caveats: Moderate yet significant TCRB CDR3 shortening was seen in Type 1 diabetes patients in all four CD4+ subsets.

CD4+ cells of the naive, central memory, regulatory and stem cell-like memory types were sorted via CD45RO/CCR7/CD25/CD127/CD95/CD27. Sequenced material consisted of expressed TCRB transcripts (all of the isolated RNA was reverse transcribed). Assay: immunoSEQ multiplex PCR; the TCRdb copy retains only in-frame clones and omits some. The table shows some 17,000 clones, with roughly three quarters occurring only once. The receptor was derived from a man aged 30 to 45 with type 1 diabetes. Input material: stem cell memory CD4+ T cells from blood. The chain uses TRBV7-3 and TRBJ2-5; 8 bases fit TRBD2. The CDR3 sequence is CASSLGLGQETQYF. The CDR3 DNA is TGTGCCAGCAGCTTGGGACTAGGCCAAGAGACCCAGTACTTC.